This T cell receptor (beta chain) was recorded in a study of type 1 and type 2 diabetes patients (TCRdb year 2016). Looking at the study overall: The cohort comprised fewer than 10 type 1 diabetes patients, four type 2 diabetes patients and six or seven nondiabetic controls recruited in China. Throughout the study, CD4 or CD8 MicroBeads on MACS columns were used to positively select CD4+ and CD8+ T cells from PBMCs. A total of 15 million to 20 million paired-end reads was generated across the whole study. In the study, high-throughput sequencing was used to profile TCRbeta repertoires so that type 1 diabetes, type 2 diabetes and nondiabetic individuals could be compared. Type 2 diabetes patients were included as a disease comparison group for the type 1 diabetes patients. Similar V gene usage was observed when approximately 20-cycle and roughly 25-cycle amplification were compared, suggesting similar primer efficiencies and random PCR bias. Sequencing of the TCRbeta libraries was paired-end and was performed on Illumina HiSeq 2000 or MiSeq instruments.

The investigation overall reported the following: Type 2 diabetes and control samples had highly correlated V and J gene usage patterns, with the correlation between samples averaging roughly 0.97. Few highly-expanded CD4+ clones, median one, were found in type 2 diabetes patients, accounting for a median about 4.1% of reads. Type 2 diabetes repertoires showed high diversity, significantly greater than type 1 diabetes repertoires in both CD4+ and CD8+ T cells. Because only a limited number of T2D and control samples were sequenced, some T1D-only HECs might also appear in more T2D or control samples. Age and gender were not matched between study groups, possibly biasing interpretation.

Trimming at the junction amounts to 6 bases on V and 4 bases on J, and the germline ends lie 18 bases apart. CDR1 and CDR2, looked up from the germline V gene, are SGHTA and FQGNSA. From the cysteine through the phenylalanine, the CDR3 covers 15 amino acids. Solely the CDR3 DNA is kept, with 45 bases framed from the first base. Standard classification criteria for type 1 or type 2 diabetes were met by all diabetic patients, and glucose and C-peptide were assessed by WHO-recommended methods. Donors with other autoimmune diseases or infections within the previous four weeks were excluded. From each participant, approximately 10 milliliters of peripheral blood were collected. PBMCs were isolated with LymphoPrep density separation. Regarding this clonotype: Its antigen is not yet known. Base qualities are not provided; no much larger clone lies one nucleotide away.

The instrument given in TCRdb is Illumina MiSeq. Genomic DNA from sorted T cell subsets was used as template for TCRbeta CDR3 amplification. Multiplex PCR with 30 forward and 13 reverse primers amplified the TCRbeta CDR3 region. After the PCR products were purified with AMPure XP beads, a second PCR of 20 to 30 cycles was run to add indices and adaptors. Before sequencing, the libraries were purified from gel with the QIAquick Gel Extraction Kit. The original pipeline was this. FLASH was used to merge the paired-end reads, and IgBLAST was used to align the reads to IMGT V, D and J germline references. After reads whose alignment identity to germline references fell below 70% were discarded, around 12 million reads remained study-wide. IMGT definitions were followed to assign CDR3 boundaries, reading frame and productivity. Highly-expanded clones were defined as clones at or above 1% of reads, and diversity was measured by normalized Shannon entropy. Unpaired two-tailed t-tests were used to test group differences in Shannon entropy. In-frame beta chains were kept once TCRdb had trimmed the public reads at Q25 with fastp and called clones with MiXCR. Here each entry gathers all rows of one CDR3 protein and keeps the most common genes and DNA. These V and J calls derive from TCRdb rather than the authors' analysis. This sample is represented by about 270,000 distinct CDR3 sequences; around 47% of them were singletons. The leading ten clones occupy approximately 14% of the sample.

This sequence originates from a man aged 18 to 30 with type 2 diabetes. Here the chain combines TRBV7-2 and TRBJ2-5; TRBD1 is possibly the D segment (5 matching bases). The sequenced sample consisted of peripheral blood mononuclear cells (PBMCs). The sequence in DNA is TGTGCCAGCAGTTACTCGACCAGGGCGCGAGAGACCCAGTACTTC. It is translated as CASSYSTRARETQYF.